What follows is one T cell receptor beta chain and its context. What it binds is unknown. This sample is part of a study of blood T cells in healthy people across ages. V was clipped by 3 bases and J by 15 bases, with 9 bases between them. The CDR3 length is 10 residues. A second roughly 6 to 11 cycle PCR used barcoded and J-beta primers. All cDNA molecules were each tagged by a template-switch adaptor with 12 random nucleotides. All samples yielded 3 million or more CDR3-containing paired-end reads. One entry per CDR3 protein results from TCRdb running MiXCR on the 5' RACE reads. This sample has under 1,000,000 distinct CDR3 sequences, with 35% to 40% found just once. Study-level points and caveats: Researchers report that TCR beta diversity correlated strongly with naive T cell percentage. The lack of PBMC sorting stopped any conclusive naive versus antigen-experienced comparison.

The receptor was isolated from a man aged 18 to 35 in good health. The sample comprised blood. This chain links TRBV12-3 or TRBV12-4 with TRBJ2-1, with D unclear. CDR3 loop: CASSLESPFF. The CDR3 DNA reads TGTGCCAGCAGTTTGGAGTCCCCGTTCTTC.